What follows are 26 T cell receptor beta chains derived from one specimen sequenced in a study of technical replicates of blood from several donors. The assay was immunoSEQ multiplex PCR, and TCRdb's table has in-frame clones only and misses some. The data show tens of thousands of clones, around 96% seen once. The sequenced material came from T cells isolated from PBMCs. The source of these receptors is a human donor in good health.

The V gene is TRBV4-2, the J gene TRBJ1-2, with a possible D match to TRBD1 (6 bases). Trimming pared 1 base from V and 2 bases from J, leaving 14 bases between. The CDR3 covers 16 residues. Looked up from germline, CDR1 is LGHNA and CDR2 is YNFKEQ. The DNA of the CDR3 is TGTGCCAGCAGCCAAGTACAAGGGGGATCAAACTATGGCTACACCTTC. Protein sequence: CASSQVQGGSNYGYTF.

The rearrangement joins TRBV5-6 to TRBJ1-4; a possible D gene is TRBD1 (5 bases). Between the trimmed V and J ends, which lost 2 bases and 8 bases, there was a span of 13 bases. Germline CDR1 SGHDT, CDR2 YYEEEE. The CDR3 runs to 14 residues. Here the CDR3 reads CASSFGRVEEKLFF. CDR3 DNA: TGTGCCAGCAGCTTTGGCAGGGTGGAAGAAAAACTGTTTTTT.

V usage is TRBV7-7 and J usage is TRBJ2-2; D is undetermined. V gave up 1 base and J gave up 2 bases, with 5 bases separating them. The CDR3 length is 14 residues. Germline V CDR1 and CDR2: SSHAT, FNYEAQ (reference sequence). The CDR3 here is CASSLVKNTGELFF. The CDR3 DNA sequence: TGTGCCAGCAGCTTAGTTAAAAACACCGGGGAGCTGTTTTTT. The entire variable domain, with the rest obtained from reference TRBV7-7 and TRBJ2-2, is as follows: GAGVSQSPRYKVTKRGQDVTLRCDPISSHATLYWYQQALGQGPEFLTYFNYEAQPDKSGLPSDRFSAERPEGSISTLTIQRTEQRDSAMYRCASSLVKNTGELFFGEGSRLTVL.

V gene TRBV2 combines with J gene TRBJ1-2; D is uncertain. Trimming shortened V by 3 bases and J by 5 bases, and 25 bases separated the two germline ends. The CDR3 covers 18 residues. Germline V gene sequence: CDR1 SNHLY, CDR2 FYNNEI. The CDR3 DNA is TGTGCCAGCAGTGAGGGTGGAGAGGGCAAAGCGGCCCGTTATGGCTACACCTTC. Protein sequence: CASSEGGEGKAARYGYTF.

The rearrangement joins TRBV7-3 to TRBJ2-1, with 9 bases fitting TRBD2. The V gene end was trimmed by 5 bases and the J gene end by 4 bases; junction bases not matched to a gene: 24. The germline V gene encodes CDR1 SGHTA and CDR2 FQGTGA. This CDR3 region has 21 residues. As DNA, the CDR3 is TGTGCCAGCAGCCTCCATAAGGGAAATACGGACGGGACTAGCAGGTACAATGAGCAGTTCTTC. Its translation is CASSLHKGNTDGTSRYNEQFF.

The rearrangement joins TRBV7-8 to TRBJ1-5, with TRBD1 as a possible D gene (6 bases). V shed 8 bases and J shed 2 bases, with 28 bases lying between them. Germline-derived CDR1 and CDR2 are SGHVS and FQNEAQ. The CDR3 extends over 19 amino acids. The CDR3 DNA reads as TGTGCCAGCTCTACGGGACATACGATAAGGTCTGGGGGCAATCAGCCCCAGCATTTT. Protein product: CASSTGHTIRSGGNQPQHF.

The chain recombines TRBV6-5 with TRBJ1-3; no clear D. Germline assignment: CDR1 MNHEY and CDR2 SVGAGI. The CDR3 loop spans 13 amino acids. Trimming removed 7 bases at V and 0 bases at J, with 7 bases between. DNA of the CDR3: TGTGCCAGCATAAGCTTCTCTGGAAACACCATATATTTT. This translates into CASISFSGNTIYF.

The rearrangement uses TRBV2 and TRBJ1-3; 10 nucleotides align to TRBD1. Germline values: CDR1 SNHLY, CDR2 FYNNEI. After removal of 6 bases from V and 7 bases from J, the junction contained 3 bases not matched to a gene. The CDR3 has 13 residues. CDR3 coding DNA: TGTGCCAGCAGGACAGGGGGCGGGAACACCATATATTTT. Residues: CASRTGGGNTIYF.

This chain links TRBV11-2 with TRBJ2-5; 11 positions match TRBD2. The V gene end was trimmed by 1 base and the J gene end by 4 bases; junction bases not matched to a gene: 8. The CDR3 sequence is 17 residues long. Germline CDR1 and CDR2: SGHAT and FQNNGV. DNA for the CDR3: TGTGCCAGCAGCTTAGGTACGACTAGCGGGATCGTAGAGACCCAGTACTTC. It specifies CASSLGTTSGIVETQYF.

The chain joins TRBV6-1 to TRBJ1-2, with a weak D call TRBD1 (6 bases). V lost 5 bases and J 3 bases, leaving 10 bases between the germline ends. Germline lookup yields CDR1 MNHNS and CDR2 SASEGT. The CDR3 is made up of 13 amino acids. The CDR3 region has the DNA TGTGCCAGCAGTTGGACAGTCGACTATGGCTACACCTTC. Protein: CASSWTVDYGYTF.

J is TRBJ2-1 and V is TRBV7-2; no clear D. CDR1 SGHTA and CDR2 FQGNSA come from the germline V gene. This CDR3 comprises 14 residues. Trimming pared 5 bases from V and 2 bases from J, leaving 10 bases between. CDR3 sequence (DNA): TGTGCCAGCAGCCGTAAACTTGCCTACAATGAGCAGTTCTTC. Amino acids: CASSRKLAYNEQFF.

The chain has TRBV27 and TRBJ2-7, with TRBD1 matching over 11 bases. The trim removed 5 bases at V and 5 bases at J, leaving 8 bases unmatched. CDR3 size: 15 residues. Germline CDR1 is MNHEY and CDR2 is SMNVEV (reference sequence). The CDR3 coding sequence is TGTGCCAGCAGTGGGCGGACAGGGGGCTTGAACGAGCAGTACTTC. Its translation is CASSGRTGGLNEQYF.

V usage is TRBV5-1 and J usage is TRBJ2-1; a possible D gene is TRBD2 (6 bases). The germline V and J ends were trimmed by 4 bases and 10 bases, with 12 bases remaining between them. The V gene's germline CDR1 is SGHRS and CDR2 YFSETQ. The CDR3 is 12 amino acids. The DNA of the CDR3 is TGCGCCAGCAGCCTAAGGGAGGACGAGCAGTTCTTC. Protein sequence: CASSLREDEQFF. Using reference TRBV5-1 and TRBJ2-1 for the parts outside the CDR3, the full variable domain is KAGVTQTPRYLIKTRGQQVTLSCSPISGHRSVSWYQQTPGQGLQFLFEYFSETQRNKGNFPGRFSGRQFSNSRSEMNVSTLELGDSALYLCASSLREDEQFFGPGTRLTVL.

The chain links TRBV19 to TRBJ1-4, with D possibly TRBD1 on 6 matching bases. Germline V gene sequence: CDR1 LNHDA, CDR2 SQIVND (reference sequence). CDR3 length equals 15 residues. Trimming left V 3 bases short and J 2 bases short, with 10 bases between. CDR3 residues: CASSITGGTNEKLFF. The CDR3 region has the DNA TGTGCCAGTAGTATCACGGGGGGCACTAATGAAAAACTGTTTTTT.

The chain has TRBV18 and TRBJ1-1; no reliable D call. The V and J ends lost 3 bases and 1 base respectively, with 6 bases between them. There are 13 residues in the CDR3. Germline CDR1 and CDR2: KGHSH and LQKENI. The CDR3 loop reads CASSPYRNTEAFF. For the CDR3, the DNA is TGTGCCAGCTCACCGTACAGGAACACTGAAGCTTTCTTT. The full variable domain, with the rest looked up from reference TRBV18 and TRBJ1-1, is NAGVMQNPRHLVRRRGQEARLRCSPMKGHSHVYWYRQLPEEGLKFMVYLQKENIIDESGMPKERFSAEFPKEGPSILRIQQVVRGDSAAYFCASSPYRNTEAFFGQGTRLTVV.

This chain joins TRBV30 and TRBJ2-1, with D hard to call. V was trimmed by 2 bases and J by 4 bases, leaving 15 bases between them. CDR3 length equals 15 residues. Germline CDR1 reads GTSNPN; CDR2 reads SVGIG (reference sequence). The CDR3 sequence is CAWSSLGGLYNEQFF. DNA of the CDR3: TGTGCCTGGAGTTCCCTTGGCGGTCTGTACAATGAGCAGTTCTTC.

The CDR3 here is CASSEHRSTRGNYEQYF. DNA for the CDR3: TGCGCCAGCAGTGAGCATAGATCGACTAGGGGAAACTACGAGCAGTACTTC. The rearrangement links TRBV10-1 to TRBJ2-7, with D possibly TRBD2 on 6 matching bases. The CDR3 is made up of 17 amino acids. V was shortened by 2 bases and J by 3 bases, with 20 bases between the two germline ends. Germline loops: CDR1 WNHNN, CDR2 SYGVQD (reference sequence).

The chain joins TRBV18 to TRBJ1-2; D may be TRBD1 (6 bases). The CDR3 is 16 amino acids. Germline V gives CDR1 KGHSH, CDR2 LQKENI. Trimming shortened V by 3 bases and J by 3 bases, and 17 bases separated the two germline ends. The CDR3 DNA is TGTGCCAGCTCACCTATACCCGGGACAAAAGACTATGGCTACACCTTC. Translating it yields CASSPIPGTKDYGYTF.

The chain employs TRBV7-2 and TRBJ2-1, with 10 bases matching TRBD1. V lost 3 bases, J lost 8 bases, and 7 bases stayed unmatched. Germline V gene data show CDR1 as SGHTA and CDR2 as FQGNSA. The CDR3 is made up of 15 amino acids. The CDR3 sequence is CASSFQDRGVDEQFF. DNA for the CDR3: TGTGCCAGCAGCTTTCAGGACAGGGGGGTCGATGAGCAGTTCTTC.

The V call is TRBV13, the J call TRBJ2-7, with 9 bases matching TRBD1. The CDR3 has 14 amino acids. Germline V CDR1 and CDR2: PRHDT, FYEKMQ (reference sequence). J lost 3 bases, V lost 4 bases, and 4 bases had no gene match. This chain's CDR3 is CASSYGDRDYEQYF. In DNA, the CDR3 is TGTGCCAGCAGCTACGGGGACAGGGACTACGAGCAGTACTTC.

The genes are TRBV9 and TRBJ2-1; maybe TRBD2 (5 bases). V was cut by 0 bases and J by 0 bases, with 10 bases left in between. The CDR3 sequence is 16 residues long. Germline V gives CDR1 SGDLS, CDR2 YYNGEE. CDR3 protein: CASSVGPGSSYNEQFF. The CDR3 region has the DNA TGTGCCAGCAGCGTAGGCCCGGGAAGCTCCTACAATGAGCAGTTCTTC.

The chain links TRBV7-9 to TRBJ2-7; 9 bases match TRBD1. V gave up 5 bases and J gave up 6 bases; unmatched junction bases: 2. This CDR3 is 12 amino acids long. Germline CDR1 is SEHNR and CDR2 is FQNEAQ (reference sequence). For the CDR3, the DNA is TGTGCCAGCAGCGGACAGGGGATCGAGCAGTACTTC. Its translation: CASSGQGIEQYF.

J is TRBJ2-7 and V is TRBV2; maybe TRBD2 (6 bases). The length of the CDR3 is 16 residues. Between the trimmed V and J ends, which lost 4 bases and 0 bases, there was a span of 16 bases. Germline CDR1 SNHLY, CDR2 FYNNEI. The CDR3 reads CASSVITGDFSYEQYF. The DNA for the CDR3 is TGTGCCAGCAGTGTCATTACTGGGGACTTCTCCTACGAGCAGTACTTC.

This chain joins TRBV19 and TRBJ1-1; TRBD1 is a possible D gene (5 bases). This CDR3 has 13 residues. The V end was cut by 3 bases, the J end by 2 bases, with 7 bases between. Germline V gene lookup returns CDR1 LNHDA and CDR2 SQIVND (reference sequence). The CDR3 is CASSIQGNTEAFF. CDR3 DNA: TGTGCCAGTAGTATCCAGGGTAACACTGAAGCTTTCTTT.

V gene TRBV11-3 combines with J gene TRBJ1-1; 8 nucleotides align to TRBD1. In germline, CDR1 is SGHNT, CDR2 YENEEA. V was clipped by 5 bases and J by 1 base; unmatched bases: 6. The CDR3 spans 15 residues. CDR3 coding DNA: TGTGCCAGCAGCCCTGGAGGACAGGGGAACACTGAAGCTTTCTTT. Protein: CASSPGGQGNTEAFF.

The J gene is TRBJ2-1, the V gene TRBV28, with D possibly TRBD1 on 5 matching bases. The CDR3 totals 16 residues. Germline CDR1 and CDR2: MDHEN and SYDVKM. The V and J ends lost 5 bases and 12 bases respectively, with 26 bases between them. The CDR3 DNA reads TGTGCCAGCAGTATGATACAGGTTTCGTGGGCGGATGGGCAGTTCTTC. Translation gives CASSMIQVSWADGQFF.